A single sample is the source of the 18 T cell receptor beta chains below, sequenced in a study of T cells in localized non-small cell lung cancer. Data came from immunoSEQ multiplex PCR; TCRdb stores just in-frame clones and leaves some out. The data contain 3,400 or so clones, 25% to 35% of them seen just once; the ten biggest clones take up approximately 8.2%. Sample: lung tumor tissue, taken before any cancer treatment. Receptor source: a male donor older than 55 with stage I lung adenocarcinoma.

This clone has a single count. The chain employs TRBV18 and TRBJ2-2; D remains unclear. Germline-derived CDR1 and CDR2 are KGHSH and LQKENI. Trimming removed 3 bases from V and 2 bases from J, with 19 bases in between. The CDR3 runs to 18 residues. In DNA, the CDR3 is TGTGCCAGCTCACCCCCACATGAATACTTTGCTAACACCGGGGAGCTGTTTTTT. It codes for CASSPPHEYFANTGELFF.

This clone has a handful of counts. The rearrangement uses TRBV19 and TRBJ1-6; D unclear. The CDR3 is 13 amino acids. V lost 5 bases, J lost 13 bases, and 15 bases lay in between. The germline CDR1 and CDR2 sequences are LNHDA and SQIVND (reference sequence). The CDR3: CASSGRPQGPLHF. As DNA, the CDR3 is TGTGCCAGTAGTGGGAGGCCTCAAGGGCCCCTCCACTTT. Together with reference TRBV19 and TRBJ1-6, the CDR3 gives the full variable domain: DGGITQSPKYLFRKEGQNVTLSCEQNLNHDAMYWYRQDPGQGLRLIYYSQIVNDFQKGDIAEGYSVSREKKESFPLTVTSAQKNPTAFYLCASSGRPQGPLHFGNGTRLTVT.

The chain is built from TRBV9 and TRBJ2-2, with D perhaps TRBD1 or TRBD2 (5 bases each). Germline CDR1 SGDLS, CDR2 YYNGEE. V was clipped by 4 bases and J by 5 bases, with 15 bases between them. This CDR3 region has 15 residues. The CDR3, as DNA: TGTGCCAGCAGCTTCGGGCTAGAGGGGACCGGGGAGCTGTTTTTT. It yields the protein CASSFGLEGTGELFF.

This chain connects TRBV19 to TRBJ1-6, with 9 bases fitting TRBD1. The germline V gene has CDR1 LNHDA and CDR2 SQIVND (reference sequence). The CDR3 totals 14 residues. V trimming: 6 bases; J trimming: 9 bases; junction bases outside the gene matches: 6. CDR3 sequence reads: CASRTGTGFSPLHF. As DNA, the CDR3 is TGTGCCAGTAGGACCGGGACAGGGTTTTCACCCCTCCACTTT.

The CDR3 DNA reads TGTGCCAGCAGTTCCCCTAATTCGGCAACTAATGAAAAACTGTTTTTT. Its protein product is CASSSPNSATNEKLFF. This chain links TRBV6-8 with TRBJ1-4; unclear D gene. Germline V lookup: CDR1 MNHGY, CDR2 SAAAGT. This CDR3 region has 16 residues. Trimming took 4 bases from V and 0 from J, leaving 12 bases between them.

V is TRBV6-8 and J is TRBJ1-2; D not certain. The CDR3 sequence is 12 residues long. Germline V gene lookup returns CDR1 MNHGY and CDR2 SAAAGT. V was shortened by 2 bases and J by 7 bases, with 8 bases between the two germline ends. CDR3 residues: CASSYLTGGYTF. The CDR3 DNA reads as TGTGCCAGCAGTTACCTCACGGGTGGCTACACCTTC.

The chain is built from TRBV7-5 and TRBJ1-1; the table's D call TRBD1 went unverified against the DNA. TRBV7-5 is a pseudogene segment. This CDR3 region has 16 residues. The CDR3 region is CASSLERLDRNTEAFF. The CDR3 region has the DNA TGTGCCAGCAGCTTAGAGAGACTTGACAGGAACACTGAAGCTTTCTTT.

The CDR3 DNA is TGCAGCGTTGTCCCACTAGCGCATGAGCAGTTCTTC. Translating it yields CSVVPLAHEQFF. The chain couples TRBV29-1 to TRBJ2-1; 7 bases are a match to TRBD2. V dropped 4 bases and J dropped 8; count of bases not matched to a gene: 5. The CDR3 is 12 amino acids. Germline CDR1 reads SQVTM; CDR2 reads ANQGSEA.

This clone was seen a handful of times. The chain recombines TRBV28 with TRBJ1-2; 9 nucleotides line up with TRBD1. The V segment lost 4 bases and the J segment 1 base; nucleotides outside the gene matches: 7. Germline lookup yields CDR1 MDHEN and CDR2 SYDVKM. The CDR3 is made up of 16 amino acids. CDR3 loop: CASSSPGQGINYGYTF. The CDR3, as DNA: TGTGCCAGCAGTTCTCCCGGACAGGGGATTAACTATGGCTACACCTTC.

There are a few counts of this clone. The chain employs TRBV27 and TRBJ2-2; 7 positions match TRBD2. The CDR3 contains 16 residues. Germline V gene sequence: CDR1 MNHEY, CDR2 SMNVEV (reference sequence). V was clipped by 8 bases and J by 1 base; unmatched bases: 10. The CDR3 DNA is TGTGCCAGCGGAGCGGGAAAGGGGAAGAACACCGGGGAGCTGTTTTTT. Translating gives CASGAGKGKNTGELFF.

DNA of the CDR3: TGTGCCAGCAGCTTAATGGGAAATTACCATGAAAAACTGTTTTTT. Translation gives CASSLMGNYHEKLFF. This chain joins TRBV11-3 and TRBJ1-4; no clear D. This CDR3 comprises 15 residues. The germline CDR1 and CDR2 sequences are SGHNT and YENEEA. The V end lost 2 bases, the J end lost 6 bases, and 13 bases lay between the germline ends.

This clone has just a few counts. The genes are TRBV18 and TRBJ1-1, with 7 positions matching TRBD1. With V trimmed by 3 bases and J by 1 base, 5 bases remained unmatched. The CDR3 runs to 15 residues. The germline V gene encodes CDR1 KGHSH and CDR2 LQKENI. The CDR3 sequence: CASSPSGGENTEAFF. Here the CDR3 DNA reads TGTGCCAGCTCACCTTCAGGGGGAGAGAACACTGAAGCTTTCTTT.

The J gene is TRBJ2-5, the V gene TRBV29-1, with D tentatively TRBD1 (6 bases). CDR1 and CDR2 (germline): SQVTM, ANQGSEA. The CDR3 is made up of 13 amino acids. Deletions cut 5 bases from V and 3 bases from J, with 13 bases between. CDR3 protein: CSVQTTGEETQYF. The CDR3 DNA sequence: TGCAGCGTTCAGACGACAGGCGAAGAGACCCAGTACTTC.

This clone has only a few counts. The chain uses TRBV11-3 and TRBJ2-5; 7 nucleotides match TRBD2. CDR3 size: 15 residues. The junction had 10 bases not matched to a gene; V was cut back by 5 bases and J by 4 bases. The germline gives CDR1 SGHNT, CDR2 YENEEA. The CDR3 region has the DNA TGTGCCAGCAGCAGACCCGGGACGGGAGGAGAGACCCAGTACTTC. Residues: CASSRPGTGGETQYF.

This clone turned up a few times. The chain joins TRBV9 to TRBJ2-7, with 11 positions matching TRBD2. This CDR3 region has 22 residues. CDR1 and CDR2 (germline): SGDLS, YYNGEE. V was clipped by 4 bases and J by 0 bases; unmatched bases: 24. The CDR3 region has the DNA TGTGCCAGCAGCTTAAAGGCTCCAGCCGGGACTAGCGGTACCCGAAGCTCCTACGAGCAGTACTTC. Translated: CASSLKAPAGTSGTRSSYEQYF.

The rearrangement uses TRBV5-1 and TRBJ1-4; D gene uncertain. The germline V and J ends were trimmed by 4 bases and 0 bases, with 13 bases remaining between them. Germline CDR1 is SGHRS and CDR2 is YFSETQ. The length of the CDR3 is 16 residues. The CDR3: CASSHLTSATNEKLFF. The CDR3 region has the DNA TGCGCCAGCAGCCACCTGACAAGTGCAACTAATGAAAAACTGTTTTTT.

The V gene is TRBV6-8, the J gene TRBJ2-7; 7 bases are a match to TRBD1. This CDR3 region has 14 residues. Trimming took 4 bases from V and 3 from J; bases not matched to a gene: 6. Germline assignment: CDR1 MNHGY and CDR2 SAAAGT. CDR3 in amino acids: CASSSGGLDYEQYF. The CDR3 nucleotides read TGTGCCAGCAGTTCAGGGGGATTGGACTACGAGCAGTACTTC.

In its sample, this clone was seen a few times. The chain employs TRBV11-3 and TRBJ2-3; maybe TRBD2 (7 bases). Trimming took 2 bases from V and 2 from J, leaving 11 bases between them. The CDR3 is made up of 15 amino acids. Germline V gene sequence: CDR1 SGHNT, CDR2 YENEEA. The CDR3 region is CASSLYRGATDTQYF. The CDR3 DNA sequence: TGTGCCAGCAGCTTATATCGGGGGGCCACAGATACGCAGTATTTT.